A single sample is the source of the 27 T cell receptor beta chains below, sequenced in a study of CD8 T cells in Susac syndrome (dated by TCRdb to the late 2010s). The method behind the library was the immunoSEQ multiplex PCR assay. RNA was extracted with the RNeasy kit and 0.5 to 1 ug was reverse transcribed using random hexamers. TCRdb itself trimmed the public reads at Q25 with fastp, ran MiXCR and retained productive beta chains. Rows with one shared CDR3 protein collapse into an entry with the most common genes and DNA. The sample has about 140,000 distinct CDR3 sequences on record, approximately 94% of them singletons. Together, the top ten hold roughly 0.083% of the sample. The sequencing sample was made of CD4+ T cells from PBMCs. These receptors were taken from a human donor in good health.

The rearrangement uses TRBV30 and TRBJ2-2; D call uncertain. CDR3 length equals 13 residues. The V and J ends lost 1 base and 0 bases respectively, with 3 bases between them. From germline, CDR1 is GTSNPN and CDR2 SVGIG (reference sequence). CDR3 bases: TGTGCCTGGAGTGGGTCGAACACCGGGGAGCTGTTTTTT. Translation gives CAWSGSNTGELFF.

The chain links TRBV18 to TRBJ2-5, with D hard to call. CDR1 and CDR2 (germline): KGHSH, LQKENI. CDR3 size: 14 residues. V was pared by 0 bases and J by 0 bases, with 5 bases between. The CDR3 coding sequence is TGTGCCAGCTCACCACCGGAAAACCAAGAGACCCAGTACTTC. This sequence encodes CASSPPENQETQYF. Full variable domain (missing parts from reference TRBV18 and TRBJ2-5): NAGVMQNPRHLVRRRGQEARLRCSPMKGHSHVYWYRQLPEEGLKFMVYLQKENIIDESGMPKERFSAEFPKEGPSILRIQQVVRGDSAAYFCASSPPENQETQYFGPGTRLLVL.

The rearrangement joins TRBV12-3 or TRBV12-4 to TRBJ2-2; maybe TRBD1 (5 bases). Trimming removed 8 bases from V and 0 bases from J, with 16 bases in between. The CDR3 runs 16 residues. For the CDR3, the DNA is TGTGCCAGCGCCAGGGATCTTCCCGCGAACACCGGGGAGCTGTTTTTT. Protein product: CASARDLPANTGELFF.

This sequence joins TRBV24-1 and TRBJ2-3, with D tentatively TRBD2 (6 bases). Germline V gene lookup returns CDR1 KGHDR and CDR2 SFDVKD. The CDR3 totals 16 residues. V lost 7 bases and J lost 0, with 16 bases in between. Here the CDR3 reads CATRSREQTSTDTQYF. The CDR3 DNA is TGTGCCACCAGATCCCGGGAGCAAACTAGCACAGATACGCAGTATTTT.

The CDR3 region is CASSPLGRLQQFF. DNA of the CDR3: TGTGCCAGCTCACCACTGGGCAGGCTCCAGCAGTTCTTC. V usage is TRBV18 and J usage is TRBJ2-1; D unclear. With 1 base removed from V and 11 bases from J, the gap between germline ends came to 12 bases. The CDR3 runs to 13 residues. The V gene's germline CDR1 is KGHSH and CDR2 LQKENI.

The J gene is TRBJ2-1, the V gene TRBV12-3 or TRBV12-4, with TRBD1 matching 8 bases. V shed 6 bases, J shed 0 bases, and the junction held 7 bases outside the gene matches. The length of the CDR3 is 16 residues. The CDR3 reads CASRSRTGSSYNEQFF. The CDR3 coding sequence is TGTGCCAGCAGATCTAGGACAGGGAGCTCCTACAATGAGCAGTTCTTC.

This chain uses TRBV2 with TRBJ1-3; D gene unclear. The V gene's germline CDR1 is SNHLY and CDR2 FYNNEI. Trimming stripped 4 bases from V and 8 bases from J, with 9 bases between. CDR3 length equals 12 residues. The DNA of the CDR3 is TGTGCCAGCAGTGTTTCGAGGGACACCATATATTTT. This translates into CASSVSRDTIYF.

The chain employs TRBV19 and TRBJ2-5; the match to TRBD2 covers 13 bases. Germline CDR1 reads LNHDA; CDR2 reads SQIVND (reference sequence). This CDR3 has 16 amino acids. V gave up 6 bases and J gave up 4 bases; unmatched junction bases: 8. The chain's CDR3 is CASSPGTSGILETQYF. The CDR3 coding sequence is TGTGCCAGTAGCCCAGGGACTAGCGGGATCTTAGAGACCCAGTACTTC.

J is TRBJ2-1 and V is TRBV30; 13 bases align to TRBD2. This CDR3 contains 14 residues. CDR1 and CDR2 from the germline V gene are GTSNPN and SVGIG (reference sequence). V shed 2 bases, J shed 8 bases, and the junction held 3 bases outside the gene matches. The CDR3: CAWSPGLAGYEQFF. Written as DNA, the CDR3 is TGTGCCTGGAGTCCGGGACTAGCGGGATATGAGCAGTTCTTC.

This rearrangement joins TRBV24-1 to TRBJ2-1; D unresolved. Germline values: CDR1 KGHDR, CDR2 SFDVKD. The germline V and J ends were trimmed by 5 bases and 7 bases, with 8 bases remaining between them. This CDR3 spans 12 amino acids. For the CDR3, the DNA is TGTGCCACCAGTGCCTTGACTAATGAGCAGTTCTTC. Protein product: CATSALTNEQFF.

A few counts support this clonotype. This chain's CDR3 is CSVTPFGQVVGYTF. For the CDR3, the DNA is TGCAGCGTTACCCCATTTGGACAGGTTGTTGGCTACACCTTC. The V call is TRBV29-1, the J call TRBJ1-2; 7 bases fit TRBD1. This CDR3 comprises 14 residues. With 5 bases clipped from V and 7 bases from J, the junction kept 13 bases outside the gene matches. The germline gives CDR1 SQVTM, CDR2 ANQGSEA.

V gene TRBV7-2 combines with J gene TRBJ1-2, with TRBD1 identical over 9 bases. Trimming took 7 bases from V and 4 from J; bases not matched to a gene: 13. The germline CDR1 and CDR2 sequences are SGHTA and FQGNSA. The CDR3 is 16 amino acids. As DNA, the CDR3 is TGTGCCAGCACCCTTCAGACAGGGGGGTATGGCTATGGCTACACCTTC. As protein: CASTLQTGGYGYGYTF.

The chain combines TRBV2 with TRBJ1-4; tentatively, D is TRBD1 (6 bases). This CDR3 contains 14 residues. Germline CDR1 reads SNHLY; CDR2 reads FYNNEI. V lost 2 bases and J 7 bases, leaving 11 bases between the germline ends. In DNA, the CDR3 is TGTGCCAGCAGTGAAAACAGGGCGAGTGAAAAACTGTTTTTT. It is translated as CASSENRASEKLFF.

CDR3 sequence reads: CASSPGDSPRETQYF. Written as DNA, the CDR3 is TGTGCCAGCAGCCCCGGGGACAGCCCTCGGGAGACCCAGTACTTC. The chain recombines TRBV7-9 with TRBJ2-5; TRBD1 matches 7 bases. Trimming cost V 5 bases and J 5 bases; bases outside gene matches: 11. The CDR3 is made up of 15 amino acids. Germline CDR1 SEHNR, CDR2 FQNEAQ (reference sequence).

The chain is built from TRBV18 and TRBJ2-1; tentatively, D is TRBD2 (5 bases). Germline V CDR1 and CDR2: KGHSH, LQKENI. Between the trimmed V and J ends, which lost 7 bases and 11 bases, there was a span of 21 bases. The CDR3 spans 14 residues. The CDR3 sequence: CASCPMGTSTKQFF. CDR3 nucleotide sequence: TGTGCCAGCTGCCCGATGGGAACTAGTACTAAGCAGTTCTTC.

V and J are TRBV4-1 and TRBJ2-1; 8 bases agree with TRBD1. The CDR3 covers 14 residues. Germline assignment: CDR1 MGHRA and CDR2 YSYEKL. The ends lost 3 bases at V and 6 bases at J; junction bases unmatched: 4. In DNA form, the CDR3 reads TGCGCCAGCAGCCAGAAAACAGGGGGCAATGAGCAGTTCTTC. This translates into CASSQKTGGNEQFF.

This clonotype was seen a single time. The chain couples TRBV3-1 to TRBJ2-5; 8 bases align to TRBD2. The V segment lost 0 bases and the J segment 1 base; nucleotides outside the gene matches: 4. The CDR3 is made up of 16 amino acids. Germline-derived CDR1 and CDR2 are LGHDT and YNNKEL (reference sequence). The CDR3: CASSQEGLGSQETQYF. The CDR3, as DNA: TGTGCCAGCAGCCAAGAGGGACTAGGGAGCCAAGAGACCCAGTACTTC.

The chain employs TRBV29-1 and TRBJ2-3, with 10 bases identical to TRBD1. V lost 7 bases to trimming and J lost 6 bases; unmatched junction nucleotides: 7. Germline assignment: CDR1 SQVTM and CDR2 ANQGSEA. The CDR3 totals 13 residues. The CDR3 DNA sequence: TGCAGCGGACAGACAGGGGGCATGGATACGCAGTATTTT. It is translated as CSGQTGGMDTQYF.

V and J are TRBV27 and TRBJ2-6; no reliable D call. Per the germline V gene, CDR1 is MNHEY and CDR2 is SMNVEV (reference sequence). The CDR3 spans 14 residues. The V end lost 3 bases, the J end lost 0 bases, and 3 bases lay between the germline ends. In DNA form, the CDR3 reads TGTGCCAGCAGTTTGCTCTCTGGGGCCAACGTCCTGACTTTC. Residues: CASSLLSGANVLTF.

This rearrangement joins TRBV9 to TRBJ2-7, with TRBD2 identical over 12 bases. Germline CDR1 is SGDLS and CDR2 is YYNGEE. The CDR3 spans 16 residues. V lost 0 bases and J lost 2; bases outside the gene matches: 3. Here the CDR3 DNA reads TGTGCCAGCAGCGTAGCCTCTAGCGGGAGGGCCTACGAGCAGTACTTC. Protein product: CASSVASSGRAYEQYF.

This clonotype has only one observation. The chain employs TRBV20-1 and TRBJ2-3, with TRBD1 as a possible D gene (6 bases). This CDR3 is built from 17 residues. The V and J ends lost 7 bases and 0 bases respectively, with 23 bases between them. Germline assignment: CDR1 DFQATT and CDR2 SNEGSKA (reference sequence). The CDR3 loop reads CSDTDRTWAGSTDTQYF. CDR3 DNA sequence: TGCAGTGACACCGACAGGACTTGGGCAGGGAGCACAGATACGCAGTATTTT.

CDR3 nucleotides: TGTGCCAGTAGTATAGTAGCGGCTAGCACAGATACGCAGTATTTT. It is translated as CASSIVAASTDTQYF. The chain combines TRBV19 with TRBJ2-3, with D possibly being TRBD2 (6 bases). Between the trimmed V and J ends, which lost 1 base and 0 bases, there was a span of 8 bases. The CDR3 has 15 residues. The germline CDR1 and CDR2 sequences are LNHDA and SQIVND (reference sequence).

V gene TRBV20-1 combines with J gene TRBJ2-1; D is perhaps TRBD1 or TRBD2 (5 bases each). Germline V gene data show CDR1 as DFQATT and CDR2 as SNEGSKA (reference sequence). V was trimmed by 0 bases and J by 11 bases, leaving 17 bases between them. The length of the CDR3 is 14 residues. The CDR3 loop reads CSARDGQGGLQQFF. CDR3 nucleotide sequence: TGCAGTGCTAGAGATGGTCAGGGCGGGCTCCAGCAGTTCTTC.

The chain links TRBV6-2 or TRBV6-3 to TRBJ1-5; D gene ambiguous. CDR1 is MNHEY, CDR2 SVGEGT, per germline. V shed 6 bases and J shed 0 bases, with 12 bases lying between them. The CDR3 is 15 amino acids. The CDR3 DNA follows: TGTGCCAGCAGCCGCGACGGGTATAGCAATCAGCCCCAGCATTTT. Translating it yields CASSRDGYSNQPQHF.

The V gene is TRBV2, the J gene TRBJ2-1; no clear D. The CDR3 totals 11 residues. Germline lookup yields CDR1 SNHLY and CDR2 FYNNEI. With 4 bases removed from V and 7 bases from J, the gap between germline ends came to 5 bases. CDR3 region: CASSVVNEQFF. In DNA, the CDR3 is TGTGCCAGCAGTGTAGTAAATGAGCAGTTCTTC.

V and J are TRBV10-2 and TRBJ2-7; 7 bases fit TRBD1. The germline gives CDR1 WSHSY, CDR2 SAAADI. Trimming took 6 bases from V and 2 from J; bases not matched to a gene: 7. The CDR3 length is 14 residues. Written as DNA, the CDR3 is TGCGCCAGCAGCCGTGGAACAGGGGCCTACGAGCAGTACTTC. This sequence encodes CASSRGTGAYEQYF.

This sequence joins TRBV5-1 and TRBJ2-2; D is undetermined. This CDR3 spans 16 amino acids. In germline, CDR1 is SGHRS, CDR2 YFSETQ. Trimming cost V 4 bases and J 0 bases, with 13 bases left between them. In DNA form, the CDR3 reads TGCGCCAGCAGCGGATCCGGGCTATCGAACACCGGGGAGCTGTTTTTT. Its protein product is CASSGSGLSNTGELFF.